The sequence of this TCR beta chain was determined in a study of cytomegalovirus exposure and HLA in healthy donors. Study-level points and caveats: Immune exposure information comprised only CMV serostatus.

60 Vbeta and 13 Jbeta primers were used in PCR. Here immunoSEQ multiplex PCR was the method, and the copy in TCRdb shows in-frame clones only, minus some. The sample lists 90,000 or so clones, 82% seen once, with roughly 3.4% in the top ten. With regard to this clone: Its antigen remains unknown.

This CDR3 spans 15 amino acids. The germline gives CDR1 MNHEY, CDR2 SMNVEV (reference sequence). V was clipped by 2 bases and J by 8 bases; unmatched bases: 4. The receptor was isolated from a man aged 25-45 years in good health and CMV-seropositive. This chain links TRBV27 with TRBJ2-1, with TRBD2 matching over 12 bases. Sequenced sample: PBMCs. The CDR3 DNA reads as TGTGCCAGCAGTTTAGGGACTAGCGGGCTGTATGAGCAGTTCTTC. Amino acid sequence: CASSLGTSGLYEQFF.